One sample yielded the 29 T cell receptor beta chains listed below, sequenced in a study of T cells in Graves' hyperthyroidism and ophthalmopathy. Researchers took RNA transcripts and amplified the TCR beta CDR3 regions from them. HTBI primers were used for first-round RT-PCR of the TCR CDR3. TCRdb re-called the multiplex PCR reads through MiXCR, storing one row per CDR3 protein. This table holds around 600,000 distinct CDR3 sequences, about 14% found once. The source material was blood. The receptor source for this set is a woman aged 45 to 65 with Graves' ophthalmopathy.

The genes are TRBV20-1 and TRBJ2-7; possibly TRBD1 for D (6 bases). V was trimmed by 3 bases and J by 4 bases, leaving 19 bases between them. The germline V gene has CDR1 DFQATT and CDR2 SNEGSKA (reference sequence). The CDR3 sequence is 15 residues long. The CDR3 sequence is CSASLGRGISYEQYF. The CDR3 nucleotides are TGCAGTGCTAGTCTCGGCAGGGGAATCTCTTACGAGCAGTACTTC.

This clonotype was seen ten or more times. V and J are TRBV10-3 and TRBJ1-1, with 10 bases identical to TRBD1. The CDR3 sequence is 18 residues long. Germline CDR1 is ENHRY and CDR2 is SYGVKD. V gave up 6 bases and J gave up 7 bases; unmatched junction bases: 20. This CDR3 is CAIRGTSGQGITIHEAFF. The DNA of the CDR3 is TGTGCCATCAGGGGAACATCGGGACAGGGGATCACAATCCATGAAGCTTTCTTT.

This clonotype has at least ten counts. This chain joins TRBV7-3 and TRBJ2-2; D call uncertain. Trimming removed 3 bases from V and 6 bases from J, with 5 bases in between. CDR3 length: 12 residues. Germline CDR1 SGHTA, CDR2 FQGTGA. The CDR3 region is CASSFFSGELFF. CDR3 DNA: TGTGCCAGCAGCTTTTTTTCCGGGGAGCTGTTTTTT.

This clonotype was seen ten or more times. J is TRBJ2-7 and V is TRBV7-2; the D gene is possibly TRBD2 (6 bases). Germline CDR1 SGHTA, CDR2 FQGNSA. The CDR3 covers 15 residues. V lost 1 base, J lost 7 bases, and 17 bases lay in between. The DNA for the CDR3 is TGTGCCAGCAGCTTAGTGGGCGGGACCCGAAGAGAGCAGTACTTC. Translating gives CASSLVGGTRREQYF.

This clonotype was counted ten times or more. The rearrangement joins TRBV28 to TRBJ1-1; D perhaps matches TRBD1 (5 bases). This CDR3 has 13 amino acids. V was pared by 6 bases and J by 5 bases, with 13 bases between. Germline-derived CDR1 and CDR2 are MDHEN and SYDVKM. CDR3 region: CASSELTGTEAFF. DNA for the CDR3: TGTGCCAGCAGCGAACTAACAGGAACTGAAGCTTTCTTT. The complete variable domain, with remaining parts taken from reference TRBV28 and TRBJ1-1, reads DVKVTQSSRYLVKRTGEKVFLECVQDMDHENMFWYRQDPGLGLRLIYFSYDVKMKEKGDIPEGYSVSREKKERFSLILESASTNQTSMYLCASSELTGTEAFFGQGTRLTVV.

The chain joins TRBV7-9 to TRBJ1-3, with TRBD1 matching over 7 bases. Trimming took 11 bases from V and 4 from J; bases not matched to a gene: 8. This CDR3 spans 13 amino acids. Germline V lookup: CDR1 SEHNR, CDR2 FQNEAQ (reference sequence). Here the CDR3 DNA reads TGTGCCGGATCACAGGGGTTCGGAAACACCATATATTTT. It codes for CAGSQGFGNTIYF.

In its sample, this clonotype was seen many times. The CDR3 sequence is CASTGTQGAGTEAFF. The DNA for the CDR3 is TGTGCCAGCACGGGAACACAGGGGGCTGGCACTGAAGCTTTCTTT. The genes are TRBV2 and TRBJ1-1; TRBD1 matches at 9 bases. Germline V lookup: CDR1 SNHLY, CDR2 FYNNEI. The CDR3 length is 15 residues. Trimming at V came to 7 bases and at J to 4 bases, leaving 10 bases not matched to a gene.

The chain has TRBV28 and TRBJ2-2; 8 positions match TRBD1. V shed 8 bases, J shed 7 bases, and the junction held 9 bases outside the gene matches. Germline CDR1 and CDR2: MDHEN and SYDVKM. The CDR3 loop spans 14 amino acids. The CDR3 coding sequence is TGTGCCAGCGGCCGCAGGGGGCTGAGCGGGGAGCTGTTTTTT. This translates into CASGRRGLSGELFF.

This clonotype was found many times. The J gene is TRBJ1-1, the V gene TRBV28, with a weak D call TRBD1 (6 bases). Germline CDR1 MDHEN, CDR2 SYDVKM. This CDR3 has 14 residues. With 2 bases removed from V and 5 bases from J, the gap between germline ends came to 12 bases. CDR3 region: CASSLDRTVTEAFF. In nucleotides, the CDR3 is TGTGCCAGCAGTTTAGACAGGACTGTAACTGAAGCTTTCTTT.

As regards this clonotype: A read error may be the cause here, since a much bigger clone is one base away. The J gene is TRBJ2-7, the V gene TRBV7-9, with unresolved D. CDR3 size: 13 residues. Germline V lookup: CDR1 SEHNR, CDR2 FQNEAQ (reference sequence). As DNA, the CDR3 is TGTGCCAACAGCCTAAGGTCAGGATACGAGCAGTACTTC. Residues: CANSLRSGYEQYF.

The chain is built from TRBV28 and TRBJ1-4; D possibly corresponds to TRBD1 (6 bases). Germline loops: CDR1 MDHEN, CDR2 SYDVKM. V lost 7 bases and J lost 6, with 21 bases in between. This CDR3 is 16 amino acids long. CDR3 residues: CASTLTQGLGHEKLFF. The CDR3 DNA reads TGTGCCAGCACCTTAACACAGGGTTTGGGGCATGAAAAACTGTTTTTT.

This clonotype was counted at least ten times. The V call is TRBV12-3 or TRBV12-4, the J call TRBJ2-1, with 10 nucleotides matching TRBD2. V shed 8 bases, J shed 7 bases, and the junction held 8 bases outside the gene matches. This CDR3 region has 14 residues. The CDR3 DNA reads TGTGCCAGCCAACTAGCGGGAAGTTCAAATGAGCAGTTCTTC. This codes for CASQLAGSSNEQFF.

This clonotype was counted many times. This sequence joins TRBV12-3 or TRBV12-4 and TRBJ2-1; 8 bases match TRBD2. Trimming cost V 1 base and J 1 base; bases outside gene matches: 6. The CDR3 has 17 amino acids. The CDR3 here is CASSLGNLAGSYNEQFF. The CDR3 bases are TGTGCCAGCAGTTTAGGAAACCTAGCGGGTTCCTACAATGAGCAGTTCTTC.

CDR3 nucleotides: TGCAGTGCAAGCCACCCCGGGACTACAACCAATGAGCAGTTCTTC. Its protein is CSASHPGTTTNEQFF. This chain uses TRBV20-1 with TRBJ2-1, with 7 positions matching TRBD2. CDR1 and CDR2 (germline): DFQATT, SNEGSKA (reference sequence). V shed 6 bases and J 6 bases; nucleotides not matched to a gene: 14. This CDR3 spans 15 amino acids.

There are many counts of this clonotype. J is TRBJ2-2 and V is TRBV6-2 or TRBV6-3; 10 bases agree with TRBD2. CDR1 and CDR2 (germline): MNHEY, SVGEGT. This CDR3 has 14 residues. J gave up 5 bases and V 6 bases, and 3 bases lay outside the gene matches. The CDR3 DNA reads as TGTGCCAGCAGCCTTAGCGGGGGGACCGGGGAGCTGTTTTTT. This encodes CASSLSGGTGELFF.

This clonotype was counted between two and nine times. The rearrangement links TRBV20-1 to TRBJ2-5; D tentatively fits TRBD1 or TRBD2 (6 bases each). There are 14 residues in the CDR3. Germline loops: CDR1 DFQATT, CDR2 SNEGSKA (reference sequence). Trimming shortened V by 3 bases and J by 4 bases, and 15 bases separated the two germline ends. CDR3 amino acids: CSARGSRGGETQYF. In DNA form, the CDR3 reads TGCAGTGCTAGGGGGTCCAGGGGAGGAGAGACCCAGTACTTC.

This clonotype was seen a few times. This chain links TRBV12-5 with TRBJ2-2; 12 positions agree with TRBD2. There are 18 residues in the CDR3. V shed 2 bases, J shed 0 bases, and the junction held 4 bases outside the gene matches. Germline V lookup: CDR1 LGHNT, CDR2 FRNRAP. DNA for the CDR3: TGTGCTAGTGGTTTGCCCCTAGCGGGAGGGACGAACACCGGGGAGCTGTTTTTT. It yields the protein CASGLPLAGGTNTGELFF.

This clonotype was observed a handful of times. The chain links TRBV12-3 or TRBV12-4 to TRBJ1-2; D is perhaps TRBD1 (6 bases). The CDR3 is 13 amino acids. Trimming took 6 bases from V and 4 from J, leaving 12 bases between them. CDR3 residues: CASSGQSSYGYTF. The CDR3 DNA follows: TGTGCCAGCAGCGGACAGTCCTCCTATGGCTACACCTTC.

This chain joins TRBV5-8 and TRBJ2-5; a weak D match, TRBD1 (6 bases). V was trimmed by 0 bases and J by 5 bases, leaving 11 bases between them. Germline V gives CDR1 SGHTS, CDR2 YDEGEE. The CDR3 totals 14 residues. The CDR3 spells CASSLVRGAETQYF. CDR3 sequence (DNA): TGTGCCAGCAGCTTGGTCAGGGGTGCCGAGACCCAGTACTTC.

This clonotype was seen only a few times. J is TRBJ2-7 and V is TRBV6-4; D possibly corresponds to TRBD2 (5 bases). The germline V and J ends were trimmed by 6 bases and 4 bases, with 31 bases remaining between them. Germline lookup yields CDR1 MRHNA and CDR2 SNTAGT. The CDR3 is 19 residues long. CDR3 bases: TGTGCCAGCAGGGTTTGTAGTAGTTCGGGAAGCGGCTATAGGTACGAGCAGTACTTC. As protein: CASRVCSSSGSGYRYEQYF.

This clonotype has a handful of counts. A much bigger clone sits one base away, suggesting this may be a read error. DNA of the CDR3: TGTGCCAGCAGTGTATTGGTCAGGGGGCGGTCTGAAGCTTTCTTT. It specifies CASSVLVRGRSEAFF. V usage is TRBV6-1 and J usage is TRBJ1-1; 8 nucleotides agree with TRBD1. V dropped 4 bases and J dropped 6; count of bases not matched to a gene: 10. Germline values: CDR1 MNHNS, CDR2 SASEGT. The CDR3 totals 15 residues.

V gene TRBV15 combines with J gene TRBJ2-5; 7 bases line up with TRBD1. The CDR3 covers 16 residues. Per the germline V gene, CDR1 is LNHNV and CDR2 is YYDKDF (reference sequence). The J segment lost 2 bases and the V segment lost 1 base, leaving 7 bases of the junction unmatched. CDR3 loop: CATSRVAGGIQETQYF. CDR3 in DNA: TGTGCCACCAGCAGAGTGGCAGGGGGAATACAAGAGACCCAGTACTTC.

The chain is built from TRBV15 and TRBJ1-1; D is possibly TRBD1 (6 bases). Trimming removed 0 bases from V and 5 bases from J, with 13 bases in between. The CDR3 has 15 residues. Looked up from germline, CDR1 is LNHNV and CDR2 is YYDKDF (reference sequence). CDR3 protein: CATSRDLGGGTEAFF. For the CDR3, the DNA is TGTGCCACCAGCAGAGATCTGGGGGGCGGGACTGAAGCTTTCTTT.

The rearrangement joins TRBV12-3 or TRBV12-4 to TRBJ1-1; possible D gene TRBD1, 6 bases. V shed 6 bases and J shed 4 bases, with 18 bases lying between them. The CDR3 sequence is 15 residues long. Here the CDR3 reads CASRLRGARGTEAFF. The CDR3 DNA is TGTGCCAGCAGGCTCCGGGGGGCCCGGGGCACTGAAGCTTTCTTT.

This clonotype was seen at least ten times. This sequence joins TRBV2 and TRBJ2-1, with TRBD2 identical over 10 bases. Germline CDR1 SNHLY, CDR2 FYNNEI. The V segment lost 6 bases and the J segment 3 bases; nucleotides outside the gene matches: 8. The CDR3 is made up of 16 amino acids. As DNA, the CDR3 is TGTGCCAGCAGGCCCAGACTAGCGGGCCTCTACAATGAGCAGTTCTTC. It codes for CASRPRLAGLYNEQFF.

V and J are TRBV11-1 and TRBJ2-4; D possibly corresponds to TRBD2 (6 bases). This CDR3 spans 15 amino acids. Trimming took off 1 base at V and 6 bases at J, with 13 bases between the two ends. Germline V lookup: CDR1 SGHAT, CDR2 FQDESV (reference sequence). The CDR3 loop is CASSLGWGGRNIQYF. CDR3 nucleotides: TGTGCCAGCAGCTTAGGTTGGGGAGGACGAAACATTCAGTACTTC.

The chain couples TRBV4-3 to TRBJ2-6; 9 bases map to TRBD1. From germline, CDR1 is LGHNA and CDR2 YSLEER. The CDR3 has 19 amino acids. The J segment lost 4 bases and the V segment lost 0 bases, leaving 10 bases of the junction unmatched. The CDR3 region has the DNA TGCGCCAGCAGCCAAGATATGAGGGGACAGGGTGAAGGGGCCAACGTCCTGACTTTC. Translated: CASSQDMRGQGEGANVLTF.

This chain joins TRBV28 and TRBJ1-4; D gene uncertain. The CDR3 sequence is 13 residues long. Trimming shortened V by 6 bases and J by 8 bases, and 13 bases separated the two germline ends. Germline V gene lookup returns CDR1 MDHEN and CDR2 SYDVKM. The DNA of the CDR3 is TGTGCCAGCAGACCTAACAGCTGGGAAAAACTGTTTTTT. Protein sequence: CASRPNSWEKLFF. Complete variable domain (other parts from reference TRBV28 and TRBJ1-4): DVKVTQSSRYLVKRTGEKVFLECVQDMDHENMFWYRQDPGLGLRLIYFSYDVKMKEKGDIPEGYSVSREKKERFSLILESASTNQTSMYLCASRPNSWEKLFFGSGTQLSVL.

The V gene is TRBV30, the J gene TRBJ2-7; D remains ambiguous. This CDR3 has 13 amino acids. Germline lookup yields CDR1 GTSNPN and CDR2 SVGIG (reference sequence). V was cut by 3 bases and J by 5 bases, with 14 bases left in between. The CDR3 loop is CAWSPIRPDEQYF. The CDR3 DNA sequence: TGTGCCTGGAGCCCCATCCGGCCCGACGAGCAGTACTTC.